The 28 T cell receptor beta chains given below trace back to one sample, sequenced in a study of blood T cell repertoires in COVID-19. Method: immunoSEQ multiplex PCR; TCRdb's copy keeps in-frame clones and lacks some. The data show more than 300,000 clones, 90% seen once. Material: PBMCs or T cells enriched from blood (not recorded which). These TCRs come from a woman under 40 who had been exposed to COVID-19.

This chain links TRBV18 with TRBJ2-7, with 8 bases identical to TRBD1. CDR1 and CDR2 from the germline V gene are KGHSH and LQKENI. CDR3 size: 14 residues. Unmatched junction bases numbered 6, after V lost 3 bases and J lost 5 bases. The CDR3 spells CASSPGTGGNEQYF. For the CDR3, the DNA is TGTGCCAGCTCACCTGGGACAGGTGGGAACGAGCAGTACTTC.

This clone was picked up a small number of times. The chain joins TRBV5-1 to TRBJ2-7, with D perhaps matching TRBD1 (5 bases). Trimming removed 0 bases at V and 3 bases at J, with 13 bases between. CDR1 and CDR2 (germline): SGHRS, YFSETQ. The CDR3 has 15 amino acids. CDR3 DNA: TGCGCCAGCAGCTTGGAAGGGGCAAGGGGCTACGAGCAGTACTTC. Its protein is CASSLEGARGYEQYF.

The J gene is TRBJ1-2, the V gene TRBV5-1, with D perhaps matching TRBD1 (6 bases). With 0 bases removed from V and 6 bases from J, the gap between germline ends came to 21 bases. From germline, CDR1 is SGHRS and CDR2 YFSETQ. CDR3 length equals 17 residues. The CDR3, as DNA: TGCGCCAGCAGCTTGGAGGTGGGGTTGAGGGGGAAGAATGGCTACACCTTC. Translation gives CASSLEVGLRGKNGYTF.

The chain carries TRBV5-1 and TRBJ2-5; 9 nucleotides align to TRBD1. Germline CDR1 reads SGHRS; CDR2 reads YFSETQ. J gave up 5 bases and V 5 bases, and 4 bases lay outside the gene matches. The CDR3 spans 13 residues. The CDR3 bases are TGCGCCAGCAGACAGGGGGCTGGGGAGACCCAGTACTTC. Amino acids: CASRQGAGETQYF.

This rearrangement joins TRBV7-2 to TRBJ2-1, with 12 bases aligning to TRBD2. Trimming cost V 3 bases and J 6 bases; bases outside gene matches: 0. CDR3 size: 14 residues. Germline V gene sequence: CDR1 SGHTA, CDR2 FQGNSA. As DNA, the CDR3 is TGTGCCAGCAGCTTGGGACTAGCGGGCAATGAGCAGTTCTTC. Translation: CASSLGLAGNEQFF.

The chain employs TRBV10-3 and TRBJ1-1; 9 bases line up with TRBD1. Germline CDR1 ENHRY, CDR2 SYGVKD. The CDR3 is made up of 13 amino acids. The trim removed 8 bases at V and 5 bases at J, leaving 6 bases unmatched. The CDR3: CAIANRGQTEAFF. CDR3 sequence (DNA): TGTGCCATCGCCAACAGGGGGCAAACTGAAGCTTTCTTT.

The rearrangement joins TRBV5-4 to TRBJ1-2; maybe TRBD1 (5 bases). The CDR3 runs to 17 residues. V was trimmed by 2 bases and J by 6 bases, leaving 23 bases between them. CDR1 is SGHNT and CDR2 is YYREEE in the germline V gene (reference sequence). The CDR3 protein is CASSFSPKGNRGHGYTF. DNA for the CDR3: TGTGCCAGCAGCTTTTCTCCCAAGGGAAATAGGGGCCATGGCTACACCTTC.

The rearrangement joins TRBV6-5 to TRBJ1-5; tentative D call: TRBD1 (5 bases). This CDR3 spans 12 amino acids. Germline V CDR1 and CDR2: MNHEY, SVGAGI. Trimming removed 7 bases from V and 5 bases from J, with 9 bases in between. The CDR3 region is CASKGHHQPQHF. In nucleotides, the CDR3 is TGTGCCAGCAAGGGGCATCATCAGCCCCAGCATTTT.

The table lists this clone with a few counts. V usage is TRBV9 and J usage is TRBJ2-2; 10 bases align to TRBD2. This CDR3 contains 17 residues. Germline V gives CDR1 SGDLS, CDR2 YYNGEE. J was trimmed by 0 bases and V by 3 bases; bases with no gene match: 5. For the CDR3, the DNA is TGTGCCAGCAGCGGGCTAGCGGGGGTCCCGAACACCGGGGAGCTGTTTTTT. This sequence encodes CASSGLAGVPNTGELFF. The full variable domain, completed using reference TRBV9 and TRBJ2-2, is DSGVTQTPKHLITATGQRVTLRCSPRSGDLSVYWYQQSLDQGLQFLIQYYNGEERAKGNILERFSAQQFPDLHSELNLSSLELGDSALYFCASSGLAGVPNTGELFFGEGSRLTVL.

The chain links TRBV7-2 to TRBJ2-1; 10 positions match TRBD2. The germline CDR1 and CDR2 sequences are SGHTA and FQGNSA. CDR3 length equals 16 residues. Unmatched junction bases numbered 5, after V lost 1 base and J lost 5 bases. The CDR3 here is CASSLGVAGGHNEQFF. CDR3 bases: TGTGCCAGCAGCTTAGGAGTAGCGGGGGGCCACAATGAGCAGTTCTTC.

The genes are TRBV7-9 and TRBJ2-3, with 11 nucleotides matching TRBD2. CDR3 length equals 16 residues. The trim removed 5 bases at V and 0 bases at J, leaving 4 bases unmatched. Germline V lookup: CDR1 SEHNR, CDR2 FQNEAQ (reference sequence). The CDR3 DNA sequence: TGTGCCAGCAGCCTTGGGACTAGCGGTAGCACAGATACGCAGTATTTT. Translating it yields CASSLGTSGSTDTQYF.

The chain has TRBV7-9 and TRBJ1-2; D gene unclear. Between the trimmed V and J ends, which lost 1 base and 2 bases, there was a span of 8 bases. Germline V CDR1 and CDR2: SEHNR, FQNEAQ (reference sequence). This CDR3 region has 14 residues. This CDR3 is CASSLVTGNYGYTF. The CDR3 nucleotides read TGTGCCAGCAGCTTAGTAACGGGGAACTATGGCTACACCTTC.

The chain employs TRBV2 and TRBJ2-6, with unresolved D. Trimming removed 3 bases at V and 0 bases at J, with 6 bases between. CDR1 is SNHLY, CDR2 FYNNEI, per germline. This CDR3 is 15 amino acids long. The CDR3 nucleotides read TGTGCCAGCAGTGACGGTCGCTCTGGGGCCAACGTCCTGACTTTC. Translation: CASSDGRSGANVLTF.

The chain is built from TRBV7-9 and TRBJ2-5; D is possibly TRBD2 (6 bases). This CDR3 is built from 15 residues. V gave up 4 bases and J gave up 5 bases, with 17 bases separating them. Germline V gene lookup returns CDR1 SEHNR and CDR2 FQNEAQ (reference sequence). CDR3 in DNA: TGTGCCAGCAGCTCCTCGGGTGCGGGGAAGGAGACCCAGTACTTC. Translation gives CASSSSGAGKETQYF.

CDR3 loop: CASSLLSGAYEQYF. The DNA for the CDR3 is TGTGCCAGCTCCCTCCTTTCGGGGGCCTACGAGCAGTACTTC. This chain connects TRBV18 to TRBJ2-7, with a tentative D call TRBD2 (6 bases). This CDR3 contains 14 residues. Looked up from germline, CDR1 is KGHSH and CDR2 is LQKENI. V was cut by 6 bases and J by 2 bases, with 14 bases left in between.

The genes are TRBV19 and TRBJ2-2; 9 bases map to TRBD2. From germline, CDR1 is LNHDA and CDR2 SQIVND (reference sequence). The CDR3 loop spans 14 amino acids. V was clipped by 8 bases and J by 5 bases; unmatched bases: 6. As DNA, the CDR3 is TGTGCCAGTCACGCGGGGGGGCTAACCGGGGAGCTGTTTTTT. Protein: CASHAGGLTGELFF.

This clone was seen only once. The chain combines TRBV6-5 with TRBJ1-4; 7 positions match TRBD1. The length of the CDR3 is 12 residues. J gave up 7 bases and V 6 bases, and 2 bases lay outside the gene matches. CDR1 is MNHEY and CDR2 is SVGAGI in the germline V gene. CDR3 loop: CASSGQVEKLFF. For the CDR3, the DNA is TGTGCCAGCAGCGGACAGGTTGAAAAACTGTTTTTT.

V gene TRBV28 combines with J gene TRBJ1-2; D possibly corresponds to TRBD1 (5 bases). V shed 7 bases and J shed 5 bases, with 17 bases lying between them. The germline CDR1 and CDR2 sequences are MDHEN and SYDVKM. CDR3 length equals 14 residues. In DNA, the CDR3 is TGTGCCAGCATAGAACAGGTGTCTTTATATGGCTACACCTTC. Encoded protein: CASIEQVSLYGYTF.

The V gene is TRBV5-8, the J gene TRBJ2-7, with D tentatively TRBD2 (5 bases). The V gene's germline CDR1 is SGHTS and CDR2 YDEGEE. V was shortened by 0 bases and J by 2 bases, with 9 bases between the two germline ends. The CDR3 length is 14 residues. CDR3 loop: CASSLAPGTYEQYF. The CDR3 nucleotides are TGTGCCAGCAGCTTGGCTCCGGGGACCTACGAGCAGTACTTC.

The rearrangement links TRBV27 to TRBJ1-1, with no clear D. Per germline, CDR1 MNHEY and CDR2 SMNVEV (reference sequence). The length of the CDR3 is 14 residues. Trimming stripped 6 bases from V and 6 bases from J, with 17 bases between. The CDR3 spells CASSKINRHPEAFF. The CDR3 DNA sequence: TGTGCCAGCAGCAAGATAAATCGACACCCTGAAGCTTTCTTT.

The chain is built from TRBV18 and TRBJ1-2; a possible D gene is TRBD1 (5 bases). V gave up 0 bases and J gave up 6 bases, with 20 bases separating them. This CDR3 is built from 17 residues. Germline CDR1 and CDR2: KGHSH and LQKENI. CDR3 sequence: CASSPPDISLPPDGYTF. DNA for the CDR3: TGTGCCAGCTCACCACCGGACATCTCATTACCCCCGGATGGCTACACCTTC.

The gene calls are TRBV6-1 and TRBJ2-5; D gene unclear. Germline V gene lookup returns CDR1 MNHNS and CDR2 SASEGT. This CDR3 has 15 amino acids. V dropped 1 base and J dropped 4 bases, with 13 bases sitting between them. The CDR3, as DNA: TGTGCCAGCAGTGAAGGCCCAGCGCTAGGAGAGACCCAGTACTTC. Residues: CASSEGPALGETQYF.

The J gene is TRBJ1-2, the V gene TRBV5-1; 7 bases match TRBD1. This CDR3 comprises 17 residues. CDR1 SGHRS and CDR2 YFSETQ come from the germline V gene. Trimming removed 0 bases from V and 3 bases from J; junction bases left unmatched: 11. CDR3 DNA: TGCGCCAGCAGCTTGGGGGGAACGACAGGGCCGCACTATGGCTACACCTTC. It is translated as CASSLGGTTGPHYGYTF.

V gene TRBV6-2 or TRBV6-3 combines with J gene TRBJ1-2; possible D gene TRBD1, 5 bases. The germline gives CDR1 MNHEY, CDR2 SVGEGT. Trimming pared 6 bases from V and 2 bases from J, leaving 19 bases between. The CDR3 totals 16 residues. CDR3 sequence (DNA): TGTGCCAGCAGCCCTCGGTGGAGGGGCACGAACTATGGCTACACCTTC. Translation gives CASSPRWRGTNYGYTF.

The V call is TRBV6-4, the J call TRBJ2-1; 11 positions agree with TRBD2. The CDR3 is made up of 15 amino acids. After removal of 5 bases from V and 8 bases from J, the junction contained 8 bases not matched to a gene. Germline V gives CDR1 MRHNA, CDR2 SNTAGT. CDR3 DNA: TGTGCCAGCAGTACTATAGCGGGGGGGCCCGATGAGCAGTTCTTC. As protein: CASSTIAGGPDEQFF.

The CDR3 DNA sequence: TGTGCCAGCAGCACCCATCGGGGCAATCAGCCCCAGCATTTT. Its translation: CASSTHRGNQPQHF. This rearrangement joins TRBV7-8 to TRBJ1-5; D gene unclear. Germline V lookup: CDR1 SGHVS, CDR2 FQNEAQ. Deletions cut 5 bases from V and 2 bases from J, with 10 bases between. The CDR3 totals 14 residues. The whole variable domain, filled in from reference TRBV7-8 and TRBJ1-5, reads GAGVSQSPRYKVAKRGQDVALRCDPISGHVSLFWYQQALGQGPEFLTYFQNEAQLDKSGLPSDRFFAERPEGSVSTLKIQRTQQEDSAVYLCASSTHRGNQPQHFGDGTRLSIL.

The chain uses TRBV27 and TRBJ2-5, with a weak D call TRBD1 (5 bases). Trimming removed 6 bases at V and 4 bases at J, with 18 bases between. CDR3 length: 15 amino acids. Germline V gives CDR1 MNHEY, CDR2 SMNVEV (reference sequence). CDR3 residues: CASRQTIQGTETQYF. The CDR3 DNA reads as TGTGCCAGCAGACAAACCATCCAGGGTACAGAGACCCAGTACTTC.

The rearrangement links TRBV7-8 to TRBJ1-1, with D possibly being TRBD1 (6 bases). The CDR3 covers 20 residues. Germline V gives CDR1 SGHVS, CDR2 FQNEAQ. V shed 6 bases and J shed 1 base, with 30 bases lying between them. CDR3 in amino acids: CASRLGQSNFLLQGNTEAFF. CDR3 bases: TGTGCCAGCAGACTCGGACAGTCAAACTTTCTCCTCCAAGGGAACACTGAAGCTTTCTTT. Variable domain in full (rest from reference TRBV7-8 and TRBJ1-1): GAGVSQSPRYKVAKRGQDVALRCDPISGHVSLFWYQQALGQGPEFLTYFQNEAQLDKSGLPSDRFFAERPEGSVSTLKIQRTQQEDSAVYLCASRLGQSNFLLQGNTEAFFGQGTRLTVV.